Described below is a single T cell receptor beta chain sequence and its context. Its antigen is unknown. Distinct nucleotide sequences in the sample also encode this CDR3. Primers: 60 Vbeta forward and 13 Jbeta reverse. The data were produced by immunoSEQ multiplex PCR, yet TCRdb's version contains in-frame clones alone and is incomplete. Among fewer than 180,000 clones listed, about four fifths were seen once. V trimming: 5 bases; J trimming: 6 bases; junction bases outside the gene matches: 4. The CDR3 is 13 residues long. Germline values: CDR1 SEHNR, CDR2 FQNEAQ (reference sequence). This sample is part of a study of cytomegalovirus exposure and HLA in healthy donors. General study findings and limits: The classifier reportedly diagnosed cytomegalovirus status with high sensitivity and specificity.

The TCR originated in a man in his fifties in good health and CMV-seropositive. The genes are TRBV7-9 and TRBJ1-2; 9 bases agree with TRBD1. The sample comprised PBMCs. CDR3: CASSLGQGNGYTF. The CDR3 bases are TGTGCCAGCAGCCTCGGACAGGGGAATGGCTACACCTTC.